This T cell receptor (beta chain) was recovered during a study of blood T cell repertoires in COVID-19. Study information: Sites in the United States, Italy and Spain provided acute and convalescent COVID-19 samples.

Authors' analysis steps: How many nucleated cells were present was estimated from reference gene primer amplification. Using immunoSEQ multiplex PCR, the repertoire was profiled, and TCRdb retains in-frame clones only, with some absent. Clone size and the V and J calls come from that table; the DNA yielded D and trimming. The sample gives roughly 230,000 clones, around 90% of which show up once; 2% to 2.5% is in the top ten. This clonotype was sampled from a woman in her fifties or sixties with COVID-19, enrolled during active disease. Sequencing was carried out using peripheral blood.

The CDR3 spells CASSLDPVYPLHF. The CDR3 nucleotides read TGTGCCAGCAGCTTAGATCCGGTTTATCCCCTCCACTTT. This chain connects TRBV7-2 to TRBJ1-6, with D hard to call. Germline V gene data show CDR1 as SGHTA and CDR2 as FQGNSA. There are 13 residues in the CDR3. V gave up 1 base and J gave up 13 bases, with 11 bases separating them.